Shown below are 22 T cell receptor beta chains from a single sample sequenced in a study of cytomegalovirus exposure and HLA in healthy donors. Vbeta (60) and Jbeta (13) primers were used in the PCR. Produced via immunoSEQ multiplex PCR; TCRdb's table is partial and in-frame only. The sample holds 96,000 or so clones. Sequencing used PBMCs. All receptors come from a woman aged 30 to 39 in good health and CMV-seronegative.

The chain links TRBV4-1 to TRBJ2-1; D uncertain. The CDR3 consists of 12 residues. Germline CDR1 and CDR2: MGHRA and YSYEKL. Trimming shortened V by 0 bases and J by 9 bases, and 6 bases separated the two germline ends. The CDR3 nucleotides read TGCGCCAGCAGCCAAGAGCCGAGTGAGCAGTTCTTC. It specifies CASSQEPSEQFF.

The rearrangement links TRBV27 to TRBJ2-1, with 10 positions matching TRBD1. Unmatched junction bases numbered 4, after V lost 5 bases and J lost 3 bases. CDR3 length equals 15 residues. CDR1 and CDR2 (germline): MNHEY, SMNVEV (reference sequence). This CDR3 reads CASSLGQGVYNEQFF. CDR3 DNA sequence: TGTGCCAGCAGTCTCGGACAGGGGGTCTACAATGAGCAGTTCTTC.

The J gene is TRBJ1-5, the V gene TRBV11-2, with D unclear. V was pared by 1 base and J by 0 bases, with 4 bases between. Germline CDR1 SGHAT, CDR2 FQNNGV. The CDR3 has 14 residues. CDR3 DNA: TGTGCCAGCAGCTTAGGGAGTAGCAATCAGCCCCAGCATTTT. Its protein product is CASSLGSSNQPQHF.

The chain combines TRBV6-1 with TRBJ1-1; 7 bases fit TRBD1. This CDR3 region has 15 residues. J gave up 2 bases and V 1 base, and 4 bases lay outside the gene matches. Per the germline V gene, CDR1 is MNHNS and CDR2 is SASEGT. The CDR3 nucleotides read TGTGCCAGCAGTGAAGGGACAGGATTTAACACTGAAGCTTTCTTT. Translated, it gives CASSEGTGFNTEAFF.

The chain carries TRBV28 and TRBJ1-2, with TRBD1 matching 7 bases. With 6 bases clipped from V and 8 bases from J, the junction kept 6 bases outside the gene matches. The CDR3 totals 12 residues. Germline values: CDR1 MDHEN, CDR2 SYDVKM. Here the CDR3 DNA reads TGTGCCAGCAGGCCGCCAGGGGGAGGCTACACCTTC. Translated, it gives CASRPPGGGYTF.

The chain links TRBV7-9 to TRBJ2-7, with 7 nucleotides matching TRBD1. The CDR3 loop spans 12 amino acids. The germline V gene has CDR1 SEHNR and CDR2 FQNEAQ (reference sequence). Trimming at V came to 5 bases and at J to 6 bases, leaving 4 bases not matched to a gene. The CDR3 region is CASSPTGREQYF. In DNA form, the CDR3 reads TGTGCCAGCAGCCCGACAGGGCGCGAGCAGTACTTC.

The V gene is TRBV10-3, the J gene TRBJ1-2; 8 bases agree with TRBD1. Germline trimming cut 4 bases from V and 5 bases from J; bases unmatched to any gene: 9. CDR3 size: 15 residues. Germline values: CDR1 ENHRY, CDR2 SYGVKD. For the CDR3, the DNA is TGTGCCATCAGTGGGTCAGGACAGGGAGAGTATGGCTACACCTTC. Translating gives CAISGSGQGEYGYTF.

V is TRBV27 and J is TRBJ1-3; tentative D call: TRBD1 (5 bases). V was clipped by 3 bases and J by 0 bases, with 9 bases between them. Germline V lookup: CDR1 MNHEY, CDR2 SMNVEV (reference sequence). This CDR3 has 15 residues. The DNA of the CDR3 is TGTGCCAGCAGTTTTACAGGCTACTCTGGAAACACCATATATTTT. Protein product: CASSFTGYSGNTIYF.

The chain couples TRBV7-9 to TRBJ1-3; a possible D gene is TRBD1 (5 bases). Germline CDR1 is SEHNR and CDR2 is FQNEAQ (reference sequence). This CDR3 is built from 12 residues. The V gene lost 8 bases and the J gene lost 2 bases, with 7 bases spanning the gap. CDR3 nucleotides: TGTGCCAGCCAGGGAACTGGAAACACCATATATTTT. Translated, it gives CASQGTGNTIYF.

V and J are TRBV29-1 and TRBJ1-1, with D tentatively TRBD1 (5 bases). The germline V gene has CDR1 SQVTM and CDR2 ANQGSEA. This CDR3 has 13 amino acids. Trimming pared 3 bases from V and 0 bases from J, leaving 8 bases between. CDR3 in amino acids: CSVETALNTEAFF. In DNA form, the CDR3 reads TGCAGCGTTGAGACAGCTCTGAACACTGAAGCTTTCTTT. Using reference TRBV29-1 and TRBJ1-1 for the parts outside the CDR3, the full variable domain is SAVISQKPSRDICQRGTSLTIQCQVDSQVTMMFWYRQQPGQSLTLIATANQGSEATYESGFVIDKFPISRPNLTFSTLTVSNMSPEDSSIYLCSVETALNTEAFFGQGTRLTVV.

The V gene is TRBV28, the J gene TRBJ1-1; 8 bases fit TRBD1. This CDR3 spans 14 amino acids. V was clipped by 6 bases and J by 3 bases; unmatched bases: 6. Germline V CDR1 and CDR2: MDHEN, SYDVKM. CDR3 DNA sequence: TGTGCCAGCAGCACAGGGGGGGGCTACACTGAAGCTTTCTTT. Translation gives CASSTGGGYTEAFF.

The V gene is TRBV28, the J gene TRBJ2-7, with a tentative D call TRBD1 (6 bases). The CDR3 extends over 15 amino acids. The V end lost 5 bases, the J end lost 2 bases, and 16 bases lay between the germline ends. Germline CDR1 MDHEN, CDR2 SYDVKM. As DNA, the CDR3 is TGTGCCAGCAGTAGTCCCGGGACACCCACCTACGAGCAGTACTTC. Protein sequence: CASSSPGTPTYEQYF. Complete variable domain (other parts from reference TRBV28 and TRBJ2-7): DVKVTQSSRYLVKRTGEKVFLECVQDMDHENMFWYRQDPGLGLRLIYFSYDVKMKEKGDIPEGYSVSREKKERFSLILESASTNQTSMYLCASSSPGTPTYEQYFGPGTRLTVT.

The CDR3 loop reads CASSQLASRTSGYNEQFF. For the CDR3, the DNA is TGCGCCAGCAGCCAACTGGCGTCAAGGACTAGCGGCTACAATGAGCAGTTCTTC. The chain is built from TRBV4-1 and TRBJ2-1; 10 bases align to TRBD2. Per germline, CDR1 MGHRA and CDR2 YSYEKL. Unmatched junction bases numbered 10, after V lost 2 bases and J lost 3 bases. This CDR3 is built from 18 residues.

The V call is TRBV7-6, the J call TRBJ2-1, with D perhaps TRBD1 (5 bases). V shed 2 bases and J shed 2 bases, with 13 bases lying between them. Germline V lookup: CDR1 SGHVS, CDR2 FNYEAQ. The CDR3 extends over 16 amino acids. The CDR3 sequence is CASSLLTGPTYNEQFF. CDR3 in DNA: TGTGCCAGCAGCTTACTTACAGGACCGACCTACAATGAGCAGTTCTTC. The variable domain in full, with the rest retrieved from reference TRBV7-6 and TRBJ2-1, is GAGVSQSPRYKVTKRGQDVALRCDPISGHVSLYWYRQALGQGPEFLTYFNYEAQQDKSGLPNDRFSAERPEGSISTLTIQRTEQRDSAMYRCASSLLTGPTYNEQFFGPGTRLTVL.

The CDR3 loop is CASSLDSWNEQFF. The DNA for the CDR3 is TGTGCCAGCAGTTTGGACTCTTGGAATGAGCAGTTCTTC. The V and J genes are TRBV27 and TRBJ2-1; maybe TRBD2 (5 bases). The V gene's germline CDR1 is MNHEY and CDR2 SMNVEV (reference sequence). This CDR3 region has 13 residues. Trimming removed 3 bases at V and 7 bases at J, with 10 bases between.

The chain is built from TRBV18 and TRBJ2-7, with D perhaps TRBD2 (5 bases). V was trimmed by 3 bases and J by 6 bases, leaving 15 bases between them. There are 14 residues in the CDR3. The germline V gene has CDR1 KGHSH and CDR2 LQKENI. CDR3: CASSPRGSEGEQYF. CDR3 sequence (DNA): TGTGCCAGCTCACCCCGGGGATCAGAAGGCGAGCAGTACTTC.

The J gene is TRBJ1-2, the V gene TRBV5-1; 9 positions agree with TRBD1. The V gene's germline CDR1 is SGHRS and CDR2 YFSETQ. This CDR3 comprises 16 residues. V dropped 1 base and J dropped 6; count of bases not matched to a gene: 10. The CDR3, as DNA: TGCGCCAGCAGCTTGATTGTCCGGGACAGGGAAGATGGCTACACCTTC. Protein sequence: CASSLIVRDREDGYTF. The complete variable domain, with remaining parts taken from reference TRBV5-1 and TRBJ1-2, reads KAGVTQTPRYLIKTRGQQVTLSCSPISGHRSVSWYQQTPGQGLQFLFEYFSETQRNKGNFPGRFSGRQFSNSRSEMNVSTLELGDSALYLCASSLIVRDREDGYTFGSGTRLTVV.

The chain combines TRBV5-4 with TRBJ1-4, with D possibly matching TRBD1 (6 bases). Germline CDR1 reads SGHNT; CDR2 reads YYREEE (reference sequence). This CDR3 has 14 residues. Trimming left V 4 bases short and J 10 bases short, with 17 bases between. CDR3 sequence: CASSRWGGEGKLFF. The CDR3 DNA is TGTGCCAGCAGCCGTTGGGGGGGCGAAGGAAAACTGTTTTTT.

V and J are TRBV5-1 and TRBJ2-5; D is ambiguous. V was cut by 0 bases and J by 2 bases, with 8 bases left in between. This CDR3 is built from 14 residues. Germline V CDR1 and CDR2: SGHRS, YFSETQ. The DNA for the CDR3 is TGCGCCAGCAGCTTGGCTGGCAGGCAAGAGACCCAGTACTTC. Translating gives CASSLAGRQETQYF.

The chain carries TRBV9 and TRBJ2-1, with TRBD2 matching over 13 bases. Trimming at V came to 4 bases and at J to 6 bases, leaving 7 bases not matched to a gene. Germline CDR1 is SGDLS and CDR2 is YYNGEE. CDR3 length: 16 residues. In DNA form, the CDR3 reads TGTGCCAGCAGCTTCGGACTAGCGGGAGCCATCAATGAGCAGTTCTTC. The encoded protein is CASSFGLAGAINEQFF.

The gene calls are TRBV11-2 and TRBJ1-5; D is ambiguous. V was trimmed by 6 bases and J by 0 bases, leaving 6 bases between them. The CDR3 has 13 amino acids. Germline loops: CDR1 SGHAT, CDR2 FQNNGV. CDR3: CASSRYSNQPQHF. The CDR3 DNA follows: TGTGCCAGCAGTCGGTATAGCAATCAGCCCCAGCATTTT.

This sequence joins TRBV13 and TRBJ2-4, with D maybe TRBD2 (6 bases). The CDR3 sequence is 16 residues long. Germline-derived CDR1 and CDR2 are PRHDT and FYEKMQ (reference sequence). The V end lost 4 bases, the J end lost 0 bases, and 13 bases lay between the germline ends. CDR3 protein: CASSSGTEEAKNIQYF. Written as DNA, the CDR3 is TGTGCCAGCAGCTCGGGGACTGAAGAAGCCAAAAACATTCAGTACTTC.